This T cell receptor (beta chain) was observed in a study of T cell responses to AZD1222 COVID-19 vaccine. Note on this clone: Its antigen is as yet unknown.

Measured with immunoSEQ multiplex PCR; TCRdb has only the in-frame clones, and not every one. The sample carries 100,000 or so clones, approximately 86% recorded once. The V gene lost 6 bases and the J gene lost 8 bases, with 13 bases spanning the gap. The CDR3 is made up of 12 amino acids. CDR1 and CDR2 from the germline V gene are MNHNY and SVGAGI (reference sequence). Study-level findings and limits: Among AZD1222 vaccinees, only five or six were seropositive at baseline. Close to half of spike-specific TCRs reportedly recognize unmutated variant regions.

The starting material was peripheral blood, obtained on day 0 of AZD1222 vaccination. The chain uses TRBV6-6 and TRBJ1-2; D is perhaps TRBD1 (5 bases). This receptor was obtained from an adult in good health. The CDR3 DNA is TGTGCCAGCAGGAGGGACGGCTGGGGCTACACCTTC. It codes for CASRRDGWGYTF.